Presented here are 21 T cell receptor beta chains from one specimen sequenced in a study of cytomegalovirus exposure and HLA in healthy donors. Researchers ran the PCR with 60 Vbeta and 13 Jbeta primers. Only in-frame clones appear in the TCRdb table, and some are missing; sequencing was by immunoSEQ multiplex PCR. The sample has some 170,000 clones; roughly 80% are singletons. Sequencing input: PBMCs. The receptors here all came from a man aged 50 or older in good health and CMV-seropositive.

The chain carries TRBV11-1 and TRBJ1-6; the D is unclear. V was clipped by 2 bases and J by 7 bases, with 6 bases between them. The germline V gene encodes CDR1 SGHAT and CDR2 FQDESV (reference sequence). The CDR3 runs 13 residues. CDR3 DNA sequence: TGTGCCAGCAGCTTATGGCCGAATTCACCCCTCCACTTT. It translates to CASSLWPNSPLHF. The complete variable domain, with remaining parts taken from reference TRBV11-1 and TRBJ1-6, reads EAEVAQSPRYKITEKSQAVAFWCDPISGHATLYWYRQILGQGPELLVQFQDESVVDDSQLPKDRFSAERLKGVDSTLKIQPAELGDSAMYLCASSLWPNSPLHFGNGTRLTVT.

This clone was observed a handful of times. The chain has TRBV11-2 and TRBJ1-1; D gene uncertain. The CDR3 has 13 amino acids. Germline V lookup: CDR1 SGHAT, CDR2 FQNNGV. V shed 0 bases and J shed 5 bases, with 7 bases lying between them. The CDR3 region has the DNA TGTGCCAGCAGCTTAGAGCGATCGACTGAAGCTTTCTTT. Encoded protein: CASSLERSTEAFF.

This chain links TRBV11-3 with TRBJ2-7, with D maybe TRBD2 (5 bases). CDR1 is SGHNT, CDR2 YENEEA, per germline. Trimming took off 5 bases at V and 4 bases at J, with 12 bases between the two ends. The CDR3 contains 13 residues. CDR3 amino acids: CASSPGLSYEQYF. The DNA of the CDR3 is TGTGCCAGCAGCCCTGGACTTTCTTACGAGCAGTACTTC.

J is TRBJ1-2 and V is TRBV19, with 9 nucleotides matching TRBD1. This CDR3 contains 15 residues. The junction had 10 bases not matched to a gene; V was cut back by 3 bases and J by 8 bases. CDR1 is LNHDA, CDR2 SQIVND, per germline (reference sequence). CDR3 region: CASSISRTGDRGYTF. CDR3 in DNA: TGTGCCAGTAGTATTTCCAGGACAGGGGATAGGGGCTACACCTTC.

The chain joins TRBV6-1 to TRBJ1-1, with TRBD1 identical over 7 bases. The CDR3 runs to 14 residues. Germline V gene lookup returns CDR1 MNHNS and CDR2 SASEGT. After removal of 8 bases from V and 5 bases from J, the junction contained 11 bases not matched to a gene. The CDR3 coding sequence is TGTGCCAGCTTCAGTACAGGGGTCCAGACTGAAGCTTTCTTT. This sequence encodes CASFSTGVQTEAFF.

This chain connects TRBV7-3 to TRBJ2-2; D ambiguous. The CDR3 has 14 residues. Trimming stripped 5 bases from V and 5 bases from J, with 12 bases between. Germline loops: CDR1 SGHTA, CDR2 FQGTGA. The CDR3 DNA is TGTGCCAGCAGCCTCAGTGGTGGTACCGGGGAGCTGTTTTTT. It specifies CASSLSGGTGELFF.

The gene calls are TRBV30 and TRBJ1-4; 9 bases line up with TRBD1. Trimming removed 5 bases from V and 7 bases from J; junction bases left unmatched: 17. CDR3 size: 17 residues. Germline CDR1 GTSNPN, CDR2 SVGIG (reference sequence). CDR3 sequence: CAWEEIGYGTGIEKLFF. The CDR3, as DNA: TGTGCCTGGGAAGAAATTGGGTACGGGACAGGGATTGAAAAACTGTTTTTT.

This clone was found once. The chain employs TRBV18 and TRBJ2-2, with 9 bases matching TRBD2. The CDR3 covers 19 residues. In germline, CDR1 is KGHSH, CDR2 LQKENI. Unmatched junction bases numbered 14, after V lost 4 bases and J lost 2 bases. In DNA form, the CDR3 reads TGTGCCAGCTCACGCAACTCGGTAGCGGGGGAGATCAACACCGGGGAGCTGTTTTTT. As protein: CASSRNSVAGEINTGELFF. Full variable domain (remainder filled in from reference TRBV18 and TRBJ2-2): NAGVMQNPRHLVRRRGQEARLRCSPMKGHSHVYWYRQLPEEGLKFMVYLQKENIIDESGMPKERFSAEFPKEGPSILRIQQVVRGDSAAYFCASSRNSVAGEINTGELFFGEGSRLTVL.

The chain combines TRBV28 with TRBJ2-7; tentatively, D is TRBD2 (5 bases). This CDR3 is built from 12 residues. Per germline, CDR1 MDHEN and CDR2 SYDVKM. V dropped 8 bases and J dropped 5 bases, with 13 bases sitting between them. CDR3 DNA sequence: TGTGCCAGCGACTCAGCGGCTCACGAGCAGTACTTC. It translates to CASDSAAHEQYF.

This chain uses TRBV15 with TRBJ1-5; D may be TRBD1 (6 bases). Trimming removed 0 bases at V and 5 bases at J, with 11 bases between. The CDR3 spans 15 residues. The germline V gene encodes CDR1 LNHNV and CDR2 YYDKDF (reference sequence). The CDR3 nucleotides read TGTGCCACCAGCAGAGATCGAGCAGGGGATCAGCCCCAGCATTTT. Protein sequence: CATSRDRAGDQPQHF.

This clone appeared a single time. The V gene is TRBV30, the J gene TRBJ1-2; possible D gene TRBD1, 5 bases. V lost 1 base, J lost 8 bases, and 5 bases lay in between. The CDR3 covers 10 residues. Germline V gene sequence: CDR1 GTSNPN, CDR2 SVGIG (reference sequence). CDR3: CAWSGGGYTF. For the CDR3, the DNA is TGTGCCTGGAGTGGGGGCGGCTACACCTTC.

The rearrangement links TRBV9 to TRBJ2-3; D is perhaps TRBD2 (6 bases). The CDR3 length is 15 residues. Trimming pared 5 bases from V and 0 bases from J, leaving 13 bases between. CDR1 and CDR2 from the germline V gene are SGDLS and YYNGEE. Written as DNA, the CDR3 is TGTGCCAGCAGACTCAGACGGGGGAGCACAGATACGCAGTATTTT. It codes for CASRLRRGSTDTQYF.

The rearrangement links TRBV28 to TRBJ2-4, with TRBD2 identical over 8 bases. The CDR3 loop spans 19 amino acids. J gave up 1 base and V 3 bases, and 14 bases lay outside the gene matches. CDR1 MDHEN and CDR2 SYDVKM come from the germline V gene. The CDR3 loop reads CASSFRGGIGRSAKNIQYF. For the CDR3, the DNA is TGTGCCAGCAGTTTCCGGGGGGGAATCGGCCGGAGCGCCAAAAACATTCAGTACTTC.

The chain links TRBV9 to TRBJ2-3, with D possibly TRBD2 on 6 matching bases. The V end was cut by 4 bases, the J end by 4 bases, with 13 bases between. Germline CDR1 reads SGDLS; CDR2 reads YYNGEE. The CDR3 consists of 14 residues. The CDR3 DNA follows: TGTGCCAGCAGCCTACGACTAGGGGCAGATACGCAGTATTTT. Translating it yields CASSLRLGADTQYF.

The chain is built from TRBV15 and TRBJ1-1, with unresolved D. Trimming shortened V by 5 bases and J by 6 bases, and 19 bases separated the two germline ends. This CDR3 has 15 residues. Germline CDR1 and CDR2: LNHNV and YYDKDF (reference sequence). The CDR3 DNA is TGTGCCACCAGCTTAAGGTTTACCCGCGGCGCTGAAGCTTTCTTT. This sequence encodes CATSLRFTRGAEAFF.

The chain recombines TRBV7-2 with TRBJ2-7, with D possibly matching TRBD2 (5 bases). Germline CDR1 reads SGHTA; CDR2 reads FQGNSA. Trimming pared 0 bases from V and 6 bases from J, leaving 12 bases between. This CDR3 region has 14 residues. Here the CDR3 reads CASSLARGLGEQYF. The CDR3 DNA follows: TGTGCCAGCAGCTTAGCGAGAGGGTTGGGCGAGCAGTACTTC.

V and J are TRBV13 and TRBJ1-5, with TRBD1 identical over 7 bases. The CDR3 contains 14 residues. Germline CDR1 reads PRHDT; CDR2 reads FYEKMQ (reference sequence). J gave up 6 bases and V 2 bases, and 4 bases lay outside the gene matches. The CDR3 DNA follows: TGTGCCAGCAGCTTAAGGGGGCTCGGTCAGCCCCAGCATTTT. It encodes CASSLRGLGQPQHF.

CDR3 region: CASSPAAGGYGYTF. In DNA form, the CDR3 reads TGTGCCAGCAGCCCCGCCGCAGGGGGCTATGGCTACACCTTC. The chain has TRBV14 and TRBJ1-2; TRBD1 agrees at 7 bases. Germline V gene sequence: CDR1 SGHDN, CDR2 FVKESK. This CDR3 contains 14 residues. Trimming took 4 bases from V and 4 from J; bases not matched to a gene: 6.

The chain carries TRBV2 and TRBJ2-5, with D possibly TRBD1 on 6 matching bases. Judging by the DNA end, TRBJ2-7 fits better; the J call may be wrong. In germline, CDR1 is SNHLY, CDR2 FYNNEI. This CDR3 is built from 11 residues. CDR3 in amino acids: CASVQGFEQYF. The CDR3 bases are TGTGCCAGCGTACAGGGTTTCGAGCAGTACTTC.

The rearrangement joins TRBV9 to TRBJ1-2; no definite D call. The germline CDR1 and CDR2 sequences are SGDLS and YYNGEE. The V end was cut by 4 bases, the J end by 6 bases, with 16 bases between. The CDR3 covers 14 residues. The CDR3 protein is CASSMSVGGDGYTF. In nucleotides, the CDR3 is TGTGCCAGCAGCATGAGCGTAGGCGGCGATGGCTACACCTTC.

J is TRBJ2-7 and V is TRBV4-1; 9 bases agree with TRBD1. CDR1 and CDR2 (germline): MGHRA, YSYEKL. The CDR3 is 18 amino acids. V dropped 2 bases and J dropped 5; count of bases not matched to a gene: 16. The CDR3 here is CASSQSPGQGNALDEQYF. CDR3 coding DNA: TGCGCCAGCAGCCAATCACCGGGACAGGGAAATGCGTTGGACGAGCAGTACTTC.